This T cell receptor beta chain was retrieved from a study of blood T cell repertoires in COVID-19 (dated by TCRdb to about 2020). Regarding the research as a whole: Samples from collaborators originated in the United States, Italy and Spain and spanned both the acute and convalescent phases of COVID-19. The prospective study material was composed of cDNA or gDNA derived from T cells, B-cell-depleted T cells, or PBMCs. Subjects who had been exposed to COVID-19, were actively infected with it, or had recovered from it provided the deeply sampled blood TCRbeta repertoires that made up the dataset. The repertoires were released in a freely available public database meant as a resource for research on the immune response to SARS-CoV-2. Samples came from the ongoing ImmuneRACE study (first 160 participants) plus 1,254 subjects from 6 global collaborators. Sample metadata almost always included a de-identified subject ID, COVID-19 status, age in years and sex. Where HLA class I and class II types were available, the types were taken from metadata supplied by the sample provider, not from assay-based typing. Overall results and qualifications from the work: The quantity of clinical and demographic metadata differed by source and by participant and was supplied without curation.

Details on this clone: What this receptor recognizes is not known. No much larger clonotype is one base removed from it; base qualities were not supplied.

TCRbeta CDR3 regions were amplified from genomic DNA using the immunoSEQ Assay, a bias-controlled multiplex PCR. In the paper's pipeline: Nucleated cell counts per sample were estimated from amplification of reference gene primers within the assay. To quantify the absolute abundance of each unique TCRbeta CDR3 rearrangement, sequence reads were collapsed and filtered. For each sample, productive Simpson clonality was calculated as the square root of Simpson's diversity index across productive rearrangements. The source is immuneACCESS, and TCRdb retained only in-frame sequences with V and J called. Part of the clones is not carried over; for the studies checked, unresolved V genes explain less than half of this, and the remainder is unexplained. V and J calls and clone size are as listed in that table; D and trimming were resolved from the DNA. Here the sample has some 150,000 clones; approximately 83% occur a single time. The biggest ten clones account for about 8% of the sample.

One collaborating source in Seattle enrolled patients while the patients were actively infected and followed the patients over time throughout the course of disease. Each collaborating institution followed its own protocols to collect whole blood in K2EDTA tubes. Collaborator samples were shipped for TCRbeta analysis as frozen whole blood, isolated PBMCs, or DNA extracted from either sample type. Trimming removed 1 base from V and 3 bases from J, leaving 9 bases between the germline ends. Measured from the cysteine to the phenylalanine, the CDR3 is 14 residues long. Only the CDR3 part of the read is kept: 42 bases, read in frame from the first base. For CDR1 and CDR2, the germline V gene lists MDHEN and SYDVKM.

Recombination connected TRBV28 to TRBJ1-1, with no confidently assigned D gene. The sequencing input was peripheral blood. This clonotype originated in a woman aged 55-75 years with COVID-19, enrolled during active disease. The DNA sequence reads TGTGCCAGCAGTTTATATGAGCCGGACACTGAAGCTTTCTTT. The encoded protein is CASSLYEPDTEAFF.